This T cell receptor (beta chain) emerged from a study of T-cell memory formation after mild COVID-19. Looking at the study overall: For the most part, TCR clusters were specific to one donor. The study, taken as a whole, reports: Whereas later expanders leaned CD4+, clones contracting day 15 to 85 showed a balanced CD4/CD8 makeup. For contracting clones, CD4+ ones sat mainly in CM and EM, CD8+ in EMRA.

Barcoded TCR alpha and TCR beta cDNA libraries with UMIs came from 5'RACE using constant-segment primers. TCRdb called the 5' RACE reads again in MiXCR, with one record for every CDR3 protein. The sample holds a few hundred thousand distinct CDR3 sequences; 19% are singletons and the top ten take roughly 21%. In this sample, this clonotype turned up a few times. Its antigen is not known. The sample was PBMCs or a T cell subset sorted from them (not recorded which). This clonotype originated in a man younger than 30 who had mild COVID-19 (a few samples of this study predate the infection). Cell type and time point are not known.

CDR3 loop: CASSFRQGNNEKLFF. The CDR3 DNA sequence: TGCGCCAGCAGCTTTCGACAGGGGAACAATGAAAAACTGTTTTTT. V gene TRBV5-1 combines with J gene TRBJ1-4; 8 bases fit TRBD1. From germline, CDR1 is SGHRS and CDR2 YFSETQ. V was pared by 2 bases and J by 5 bases, with 5 bases of the junction left unmatched. CDR3 length: 15 residues. Supplemented by reference TRBV5-1 and TRBJ1-4, the full variable domain reads KAGVTQTPRYLIKTRGQQVTLSCSPISGHRSVSWYQQTPGQGLQFLFEYFSETQRNKGNFPGRFSGRQFSNSRSEMNVSTLELGDSALYLCASSFRQGNNEKLFFGSGTQLSVL.